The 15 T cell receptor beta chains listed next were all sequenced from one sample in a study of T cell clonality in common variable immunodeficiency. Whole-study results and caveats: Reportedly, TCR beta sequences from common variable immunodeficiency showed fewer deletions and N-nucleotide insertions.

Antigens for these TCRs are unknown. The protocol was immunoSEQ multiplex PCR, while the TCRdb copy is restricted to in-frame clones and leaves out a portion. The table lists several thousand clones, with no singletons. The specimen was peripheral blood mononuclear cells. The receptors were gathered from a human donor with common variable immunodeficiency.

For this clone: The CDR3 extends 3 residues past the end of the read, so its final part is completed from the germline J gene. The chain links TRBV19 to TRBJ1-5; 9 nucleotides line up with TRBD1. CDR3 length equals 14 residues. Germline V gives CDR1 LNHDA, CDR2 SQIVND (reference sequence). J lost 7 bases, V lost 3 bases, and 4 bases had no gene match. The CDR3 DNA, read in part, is TGTGCCAGTAGTATCCGACAGGGGGAACAGCCC. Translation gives CASSIRQGEQP. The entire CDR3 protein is CASSIRQGEQPQHF.

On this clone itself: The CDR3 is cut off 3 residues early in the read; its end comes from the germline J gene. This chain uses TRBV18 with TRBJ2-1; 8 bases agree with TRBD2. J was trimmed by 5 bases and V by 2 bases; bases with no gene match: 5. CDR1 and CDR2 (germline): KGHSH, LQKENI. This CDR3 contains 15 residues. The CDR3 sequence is CASSPAGGNHNEQFF. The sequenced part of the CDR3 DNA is TGTGCCAGCTCACCAGCGGGAGGCAACCACAATGAG.

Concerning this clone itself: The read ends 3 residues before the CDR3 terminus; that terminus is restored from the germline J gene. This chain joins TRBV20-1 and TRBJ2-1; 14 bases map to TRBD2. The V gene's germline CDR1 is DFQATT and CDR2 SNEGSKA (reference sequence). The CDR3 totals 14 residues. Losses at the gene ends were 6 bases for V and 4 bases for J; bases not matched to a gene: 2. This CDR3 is CSAGLAGGYNEQFF. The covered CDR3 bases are TGCAGTGCCGGACTAGCGGGGGGTTACAATGAG.

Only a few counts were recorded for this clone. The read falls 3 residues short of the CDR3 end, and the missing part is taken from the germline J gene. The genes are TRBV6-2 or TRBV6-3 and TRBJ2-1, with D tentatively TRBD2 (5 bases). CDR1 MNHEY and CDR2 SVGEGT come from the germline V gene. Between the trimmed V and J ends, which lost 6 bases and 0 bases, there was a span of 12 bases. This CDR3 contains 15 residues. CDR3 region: CASSLLEFSYNEQFF. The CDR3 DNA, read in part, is TGTGCCAGCAGCCTACTAGAATTCTCCTACAATGAG.

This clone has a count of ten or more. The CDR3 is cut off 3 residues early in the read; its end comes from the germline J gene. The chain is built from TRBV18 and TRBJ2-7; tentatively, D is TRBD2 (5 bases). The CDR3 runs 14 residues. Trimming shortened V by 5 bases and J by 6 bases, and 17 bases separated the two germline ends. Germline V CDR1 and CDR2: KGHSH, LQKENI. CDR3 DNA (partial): TGTGCCAGCTCAACCTTGGTCGACCGGGGCGAG. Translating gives CASSTLVDRGE. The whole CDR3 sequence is CASSTLVDRGEQYF.

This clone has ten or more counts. This CDR3 reads CASSSSYEQYF. The DNA read from the CDR3 is TGCGCCAGCAGTAGCTCCTACGAG. The J gene is TRBJ2-7, the V gene TRBV5-1; the D is unclear. Coverage ceases 3 residues before the CDR3 finishes, and the germline J gene fills in the end. This CDR3 has 11 residues. V was pared by 5 bases and J by 0 bases, with 3 bases between. CDR1 and CDR2 from the germline V gene are SGHRS and YFSETQ.

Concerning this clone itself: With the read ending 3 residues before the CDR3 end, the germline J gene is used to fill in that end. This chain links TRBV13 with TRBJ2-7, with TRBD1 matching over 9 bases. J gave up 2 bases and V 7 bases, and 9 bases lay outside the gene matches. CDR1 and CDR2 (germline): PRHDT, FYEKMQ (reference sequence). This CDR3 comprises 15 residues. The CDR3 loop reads CASTLGGQGPYEQYF. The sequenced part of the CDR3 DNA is TGTGCCAGCACCCTAGGGGGACAGGGTCCCTACGAG.

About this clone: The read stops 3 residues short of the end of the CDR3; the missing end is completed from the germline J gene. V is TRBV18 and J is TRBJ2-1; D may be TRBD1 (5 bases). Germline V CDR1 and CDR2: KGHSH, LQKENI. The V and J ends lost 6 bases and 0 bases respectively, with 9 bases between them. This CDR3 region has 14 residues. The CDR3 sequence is CASSTGNSYNEQFF. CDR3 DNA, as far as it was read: TGTGCCAGCTCTACAGGCAACTCCTACAATGAG. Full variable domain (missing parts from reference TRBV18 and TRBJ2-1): NAGVMQNPRHLVRRRGQEARLRCSPMKGHSHVYWYRQLPEEGLKFMVYLQKENIIDESGMPKERFSAEFPKEGPSILRIQQVVRGDSAAYFCASSTGNSYNEQFFGPGTRLTVL.

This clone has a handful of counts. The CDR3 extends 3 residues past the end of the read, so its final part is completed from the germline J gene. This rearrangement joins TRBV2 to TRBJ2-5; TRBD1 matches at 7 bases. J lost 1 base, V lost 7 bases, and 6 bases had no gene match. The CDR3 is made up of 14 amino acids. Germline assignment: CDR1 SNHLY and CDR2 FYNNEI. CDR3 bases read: TGTGCCAGCAACCGGGGACAGAGCCAAGAGACC. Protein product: CASNRGQSQET. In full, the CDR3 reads CASNRGQSQETQYF.

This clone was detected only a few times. The CDR3 loop is CASSLAQGGGYEQYF. Partial CDR3 DNA: TGCGCCAGCAGCTTGGCCCAGGGAGGAGGGTACGAG. The chain carries TRBV5-1 and TRBJ2-7, with D perhaps TRBD2 (6 bases). The missing CDR3 end, 3 residues past where the read stops, is filled in from the germline J gene. The V end lost 0 bases, the J end lost 4 bases, and 14 bases lay between the germline ends. CDR1 SGHRS and CDR2 YFSETQ come from the germline V gene. There are 15 residues in the CDR3.

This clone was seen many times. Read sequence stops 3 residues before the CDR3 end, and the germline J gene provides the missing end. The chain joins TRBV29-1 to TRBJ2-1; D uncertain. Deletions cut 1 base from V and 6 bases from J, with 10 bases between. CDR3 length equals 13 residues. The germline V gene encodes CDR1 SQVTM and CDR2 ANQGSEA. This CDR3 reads CSVEGLQSNEQFF. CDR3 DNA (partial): TGCAGCGTTGAAGGGTTACAAAGCAATGAG.

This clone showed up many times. The CDR3 is CASSQKGPDTQYF. The sequenced CDR3 bases are TGCGCCAGCAGTCAGAAGGGGCCAGATACG. The chain couples TRBV5-1 to TRBJ2-3; a weak D match, TRBD1 (5 bases). The read falls 3 residues short of the CDR3 end, and the missing part is taken from the germline J gene. The CDR3 is 13 residues long. Germline CDR1 is SGHRS and CDR2 is YFSETQ. V lost 5 bases, J lost 4 bases, and 11 bases lay in between.

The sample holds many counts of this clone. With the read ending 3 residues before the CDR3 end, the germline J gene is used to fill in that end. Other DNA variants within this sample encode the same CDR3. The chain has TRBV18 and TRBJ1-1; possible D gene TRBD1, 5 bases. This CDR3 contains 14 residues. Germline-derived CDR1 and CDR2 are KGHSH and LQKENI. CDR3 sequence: CASSPGDSRGEAFF. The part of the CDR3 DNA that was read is TGTGCCAGCTCACCAGGTGACAGCCGAGGCGAA.

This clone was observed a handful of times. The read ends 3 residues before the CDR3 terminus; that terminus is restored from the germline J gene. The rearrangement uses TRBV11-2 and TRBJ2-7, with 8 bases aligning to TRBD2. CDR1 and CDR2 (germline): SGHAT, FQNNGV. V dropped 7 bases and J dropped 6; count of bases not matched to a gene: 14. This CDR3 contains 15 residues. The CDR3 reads CASTSGGRGAFEQYF. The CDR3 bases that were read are TGTGCCAGCACCTCGGGGGGGCGGGGGGCTTTCGAG.

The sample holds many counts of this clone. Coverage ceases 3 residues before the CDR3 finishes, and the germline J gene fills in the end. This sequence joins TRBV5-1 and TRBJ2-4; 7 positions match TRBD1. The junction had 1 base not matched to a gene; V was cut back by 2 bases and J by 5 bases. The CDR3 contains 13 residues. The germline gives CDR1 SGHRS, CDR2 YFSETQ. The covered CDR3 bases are TGCGCCAGCAGCTTTCAGGGGGAAAACATT. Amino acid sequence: CASSFQGENI. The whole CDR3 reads CASSFQGENIQYF.